This TCR beta chain emerged from a study of shared clonotypes between healthy human individuals (dated by TCRdb to about 2020). Notes on the research overall: A few men and two women, aged 18 to 49 years, made up the cohort. For each donor, three plates each were used for CD4 naive and CD4 memory, two plates were used for CD8 naive, and one plate was used for CD8 memory. To estimate repertoire size and how much clonotype sharing occurs between individuals, the study deeply sequenced the blood TCR repertoires of a handful of healthy adults. To increase sequencing depth and limit assay-specific biases, different laboratories used diverse techniques to prepare libraries and sequence TCR repertoires. Leukapheresis yielded between about 0.9 and 8.9 billion PBMCs per donor.

The donors were healthy, HIV-negative adults with no recently reported acute infections or vaccinations. Every donor was a Caucasian adult living in Nashville, Tennessee, USA. CD4+ T cells were enriched by magnetic negative selection; naive cells were then positively selected on CD45RA, and the negative fraction formed the memory subset. After blood collection by leukapheresis, PBMCs were isolated using Ficoll-Histopaque density gradient centrifugation and then cryopreserved in the vapor phase of liquid nitrogen. Analytical flow cytometry was used to check the purity and quantity of every magnetically sorted T cell population. From each sorted fraction, genomic DNA was isolated and quantified by UV absorbance on a Nanodrop 2000c. Using the deep immunoSEQ assay, TCR CDR3 regions were amplified from genomic DNA by multiplex PCR. Extracted genomic DNA from each cell subset was distributed evenly across all wells of several immunoSEQ 96-well plates, and each plate was treated as a replicate. Each replicate PCR for sorted subsets received around 210 ng genomic DNA, equal to roughly 30,000 T cell genomes. The purified libraries were quantified using a Qubit 3.0 fluorometer, sized with a Bioanalyzer 2100, and then quantified again using the KAPA Library Quantification kit. Each immunoSEQ 96-well plate was sequenced on its own single-read 150-cycle Illumina NextSeq 550 flow cell. The original methods were these. Because only junctional sequences without quality scores were contained in the immunoSEQ output, filtering matching that applied to full-length reads could not be performed. To assign V/J genes and CDR3, sequences were annotated against IMGT germline references using PyIR, a Python wrapper for IgBLAST v1.9. Reads were removed for weak V/J assignments (E-value above 1e-6), missing CDR3, stop codons, out-of-frame junctions, or ambiguous translated residues. V3J clonotypes were defined as sequences sharing the same inferred V gene, J gene, and CDR3 amino acid sequence. Percentage overlap between repertoires was computed as shared unique clonotypes divided by the size of the smaller repertoire. Repertoire richness was assessed with RTK rarefaction, the Chao1 estimator, and Recon v2.1 estimates of unobserved clonotypes. For all TCRbeta clonotypes obtained by the gDNA method from a few donors, generation probabilities were computed with OLGA. TCRdb limited this immuneACCESS table to in-frame rearrangements with V and J called. A share of clones is missing; checked studies link under half to unresolved V genes, and the rest is unexplained. For V, J and clone size, that table is used; D and trimming come from the DNA. Recorded for this sample are fewer than 2.5 million clones; roughly 93% of them occurred a single time. Roughly 0.36% of the sample belongs to the ten largest clones.

This clone was counted only a few times. Which antigen it targets is not known. The input lacks base qualities; no much larger clone sits a single base away. General findings and caveats noted by the study authors: Clonotypes shared by all four sorted-subset donors showed higher generation probabilities than non-shared clonotypes. Pairwise subsampling indicated that sequencing depth was expected to affect the degree of clonotype sharing among donors. Sampling was limited to blood, and TCR repertoires in tissue likely differ from TCR repertoires in blood. Across four donors, 5% to 6% of naive CD4, roughly 3.5% of naive CD8, 2.3% of memory CD4, and roughly 0.4% of memory CD8 clonotypes were shared. Naive subsets generally had larger estimated clonotype richness than memory subsets did. Because the study included only a small number of donors, the genetic and exposure-history diversity represented was limited. Incomplete sequencing was indicated by rarefaction of sorted-subset datasets, despite the large sequencing depth.

Relative to germline, V is missing 5 bases and J is missing 2 bases, with 2 bases of the junction outside any gene match. Taken from cysteine to phenylalanine, the CDR3 has 13 residues. Only the CDR3 DNA stays, 39 bases, in frame from base 1. From a lookup of the germline V gene, CDR1 and CDR2 are SGHTA and FQGTGA. The sequence is built from TRBV7-3 and TRBJ1-2; 7 bases in the middle match TRBD1. The sequence came from a man aged 18-30 years in good health. Some clones in this sample may be carry-over from other donors' samples. Sequenced material: naive CD4+ T cells from PBMCs. What this sample's cell subset or site label stands for: CD45RA+ positively selected. The nucleotides read TGTGCCAGCAGCCCGACAGGGAACTATGGCTACACCTTC. Translation gives CASSPTGNYGYTF.